The 15 T cell receptor beta chains below come from one sample, sequenced in a study of T cell changes during pregnancy in multiple sclerosis. Data came from immunoSEQ multiplex PCR; TCRdb stores just in-frame clones and leaves some out. The sample carries 20,000 to 25,000 clones, roughly 92% recorded once. The specimen comprised CD4+ T cells from peripheral blood mononuclear cells, sampled after pregnancy. These receptors were obtained from a female donor in good health, enrolled as a control in a pregnancy study.

The V and J genes are TRBV19 and TRBJ2-7; perhaps TRBD1 as D (6 bases). Germline V gene lookup returns CDR1 LNHDA and CDR2 SQIVND (reference sequence). The germline V and J ends were trimmed by 4 bases and 2 bases, with 15 bases remaining between them. CDR3 length: 15 amino acids. CDR3 nucleotide sequence: TGTGCCAGTAGTACTCAAACAGGGACACCCTACGAGCAGTACTTC. Protein sequence: CASSTQTGTPYEQYF.

V gene TRBV5-1 combines with J gene TRBJ2-7; D might be TRBD2 (6 bases). The germline V and J ends were trimmed by 4 bases and 6 bases, with 20 bases remaining between them. The CDR3 consists of 15 residues. Germline loops: CDR1 SGHRS, CDR2 YFSETQ. The CDR3 region has the DNA TGCGCCAGCAGCGTGACTAGTATAGTTGGAGGCGAGCAGTACTTC. Encoded protein: CASSVTSIVGGEQYF.

The genes are TRBV11-2 and TRBJ1-2; TRBD1 is a possible D gene (6 bases). This CDR3 region has 14 residues. Germline-derived CDR1 and CDR2 are SGHAT and FQNNGV. The germline V and J ends were trimmed by 0 bases and 1 base, with 6 bases remaining between them. The CDR3 loop reads CASSLEGGNYGYTF. CDR3 DNA: TGTGCCAGCAGCTTAGAAGGGGGTAACTATGGCTACACCTTC.

The genes are TRBV5-1 and TRBJ2-3; 13 nucleotides agree with TRBD2. This CDR3 spans 17 amino acids. Germline V lookup: CDR1 SGHRS, CDR2 YFSETQ. V trimming: 1 base; J trimming: 1 base; junction bases outside the gene matches: 3. The CDR3: CASSLQGLAGGTDTQYF. CDR3 DNA: TGCGCCAGCAGCTTGCAAGGACTAGCGGGGGGCACAGATACGCAGTATTTT.

This clone occurred once. The V gene is TRBV5-1, the J gene TRBJ2-1; the match to TRBD2 covers 8 bases. This CDR3 comprises 19 residues. Per germline, CDR1 SGHRS and CDR2 YFSETQ. J gave up 1 base and V 3 bases, and 15 bases lay outside the gene matches. CDR3 sequence: CASSWGIGGAFGSYNEQFF. DNA of the CDR3: TGCGCCAGCAGCTGGGGTATCGGGGGGGCCTTTGGTTCCTACAATGAGCAGTTCTTC.

The chain recombines TRBV9 with TRBJ1-6; possible D gene TRBD1, 5 bases. The length of the CDR3 is 17 residues. Trimming took off 3 bases at V and 0 bases at J, with 13 bases between the two ends. Germline CDR1 is SGDLS and CDR2 is YYNGEE. Here the CDR3 reads CASSGRDWSSYNSPLHF. The CDR3 DNA is TGTGCCAGCAGCGGCCGGGACTGGAGCTCCTATAATTCACCCCTCCACTTT.

The chain is built from TRBV7-9 and TRBJ2-1, with unresolved D. V was clipped by 5 bases and J by 0 bases, with 17 bases between them. Germline CDR1 is SEHNR and CDR2 is FQNEAQ (reference sequence). The CDR3 length is 17 residues. This chain's CDR3 is CASSHEVVAPSYNEQFF. The CDR3 DNA is TGTGCCAGCAGCCATGAAGTAGTTGCGCCCTCCTACAATGAGCAGTTCTTC.

J is TRBJ2-1 and V is TRBV28, with TRBD2 matching 11 bases. With 6 bases clipped from V and 6 bases from J, the junction kept 10 bases outside the gene matches. The germline gives CDR1 MDHEN, CDR2 SYDVKM. This CDR3 region has 16 residues. The CDR3 nucleotides read TGTGCCAGCAGACTACCGGGACTAGCGGACGTCAATGAGCAGTTCTTC. Translating gives CASRLPGLADVNEQFF.

The V call is TRBV28, the J call TRBJ2-7; TRBD2 might be the D (7 bases). The V end was cut by 6 bases, the J end by 6 bases, with 15 bases between. CDR1 MDHEN and CDR2 SYDVKM come from the germline V gene. CDR3 length: 13 amino acids. The CDR3 DNA reads as TGTGCCAGCAGCAATGGGGGGGCGCGCGAGCAGTACTTC. It is translated as CASSNGGAREQYF.

The chain uses TRBV2 and TRBJ2-7; 8 bases are a match to TRBD2. CDR3 length: 14 amino acids. V trimming: 7 bases; J trimming: 5 bases; junction bases outside the gene matches: 10. Germline CDR1 is SNHLY and CDR2 is FYNNEI. CDR3 nucleotides: TGTGCCAGCAAAGGGTCGGGAGGGAACCACGAGCAGTACTTC. Protein product: CASKGSGGNHEQYF.

This sequence joins TRBV19 and TRBJ2-7; 10 bases match TRBD2. The germline V gene encodes CDR1 LNHDA and CDR2 SQIVND (reference sequence). The CDR3 contains 14 residues. Germline trimming cut 8 bases from V and 1 base from J; bases unmatched to any gene: 5. The CDR3 here is CASGRLAGSYEQYF. The CDR3 DNA reads TGTGCCAGTGGAAGACTAGCGGGTTCCTACGAGCAGTACTTC. Full variable domain (outside the CDR3, taken from reference TRBV19 and TRBJ2-7): DGGITQSPKYLFRKEGQNVTLSCEQNLNHDAMYWYRQDPGQGLRLIYYSQIVNDFQKGDIAEGYSVSREKKESFPLTVTSAQKNPTAFYLCASGRLAGSYEQYFGPGTRLTVT.

This clone was seen only once. The chain is built from TRBV6-5 and TRBJ1-5; possibly TRBD1 for D (5 bases). Germline V CDR1 and CDR2: MNHEY, SVGAGI. This CDR3 is 13 amino acids long. The V end lost 2 bases, the J end lost 3 bases, and 5 bases lay between the germline ends. CDR3 residues: CASSYGHNQPQHF. As DNA, the CDR3 is TGTGCCAGCAGTTACGGACACAATCAGCCCCAGCATTTT.

The J gene is TRBJ2-2, the V gene TRBV7-9; TRBD1 aligns across 8 bases. Germline assignment: CDR1 SEHNR and CDR2 FQNEAQ (reference sequence). The V gene end was trimmed by 5 bases and the J gene end by 5 bases; junction bases not matched to a gene: 7. The CDR3 spans 15 residues. The CDR3 bases are TGTGCCAGCAGCCTAGGGCAGGGGGCGACCGGGGAGCTGTTTTTT. Translating gives CASSLGQGATGELFF.

The rearrangement joins TRBV9 to TRBJ1-5; D is ambiguous. CDR3 length: 13 residues. Germline values: CDR1 SGDLS, CDR2 YYNGEE. V lost 8 bases to trimming and J lost 4 bases, with 13 bases between them. CDR3 in amino acids: CARPGEDNQPQHF. The DNA for the CDR3 is TGTGCCAGACCCGGGGAGGATAATCAGCCCCAGCATTTT.

The chain couples TRBV7-2 to TRBJ1-5; tentative D call: TRBD1 (5 bases). Germline-derived CDR1 and CDR2 are SGHTA and FQGNSA. The CDR3 contains 12 residues. Trimming shortened V by 4 bases and J by 6 bases, and 7 bases separated the two germline ends. The CDR3 DNA reads as TGTGCCAGCAGCTGGGGGGTTCAGCCCCAGCATTTT. This codes for CASSWGVQPQHF.